This record concerns one TCR beta chain sequence. This clonotype was counted between two and nine times. The antigen this receptor binds is unknown. No base qualities exist here, and no much larger clone lies one base off it. Reads for this sample came from an Illumina HiSeq 2500. Quantitative 5'-RACE with molecular barcodes was the method used to prepare the TCR beta libraries. From the authors' description of their analysis: To identify disease-linked TCR variants, a new computational method was used, one built on a probabilistic model of VDJ rearrangement. TCRdb reran the public reads through fastp at Q25 and MiXCR, keeping productive beta chains. Each entry is one CDR3 protein sequence, shown with its most common DNA and genes. TCRdb's processing, not the authors', yielded these V and J calls. The sample profile shows about 90,000 distinct CDR3 sequences; approximately 30% of them were found once. Over 50% of the sample belongs to the ten largest clones.

Taken from cysteine to phenylalanine, the CDR3 has 12 residues. Just CDR3 DNA is preserved here, 36 bases in frame from base 1. V and J lose 5 bases and 9 bases, and a span of 11 bases separates them. These data originate in a study of CD8 T cells in ankylosing spondylitis (dated by TCRdb to the late 2010s). Turning to the overall study: To find TCR variants linked to disease, the study profiled T cell receptor beta repertoires in ankylosing spondylitis patients and healthy donors. The full study cohort comprised 25 or so ankylosing spondylitis patients and around 100 healthy donors. Peripheral blood samples were taken, and synovial fluid was additionally collected from ankylosing spondylitis patients.

The investigation overall reported the following: Blood from ankylosing spondylitis patients appeared to be characterized by a TCR beta motif made up of fewer than ten highly homologous amino acid variants. Some motif variants were previously reported in synovial fluid and blood of reactive arthritis patients, suggesting common disease-initiation mechanisms. The disease-linked clones showed a CD8+ phenotype and occurred at relatively low frequencies in peripheral blood. Significant enrichment of the disease-linked clones was reported in matched synovial fluid samples from ankylosing spondylitis patients.

The TCR sequence derives from a male donor with ankylosing spondylitis or in good health (not recorded which). Specimen: blood, either unsorted or a sorted T cell fraction (not recorded which). Recombination joined TRBV12-3 or TRBV12-4 with TRBJ2-1; perhaps TRBD2 is the D gene, with 5 bases matching. The nucleotide sequence reads TGTGCCAGCAGTCAACGGGATCTTGAGCAGTTCTTC. It translates to CASSQRDLEQFF.